The source of this T cell receptor (beta chain) is a study of T cell responses to AZD1222 COVID-19 vaccine. Study-level results: Per reports, nearly half of all spike-specific TCRs target regions that are unmutated in variants. Repertoires in all cases were sampled only once the peak T cell response had passed.

Trimming removed 4 bases at V and 7 bases at J, with 15 bases between. This CDR3 is built from 14 residues. Germline-derived CDR1 and CDR2 are LGHNA and YNFKEQ. The table came from immunoSEQ multiplex PCR; TCRdb's copy has only in-frame clones and leaves some out. The sample consists of 90,000 to 150,000 clones, roughly 84% of them appearing once. This clone came up once. The target antigen is unknown. The material was peripheral blood, obtained on day 0 of AZD1222 vaccination. The rearrangement joins TRBV4-2 to TRBJ2-3; no reliable D call. This clonotype originated in an adult in good health. CDR3 amino acids: CASSPDRFSNTQYF. Here the CDR3 DNA reads TGTGCCAGCAGCCCCGACCGGTTTTCCAATACGCAGTATTTT.